These T cell receptor beta chains were read from a single sample in a study of blood T cell repertoires in COVID-19. Data came from immunoSEQ multiplex PCR; TCRdb stores just in-frame clones and leaves some out. The data show some 100,000 clones, approximately 81% seen once. The sequenced material came from peripheral blood. The receptors derive from a human donor in a cohort sampled during active COVID-19. CDR3s include the opening cysteine and the closing phenylalanine or tryptophan. The order of the fields is clone size, V gene, J gene, D gene, CDR3 DNA, CDR3 protein. The D gene is left open where the match is weak. Some rows have no size entry. The others give once, few or many, or a class for an expanded clone.

size: NA
V: TRBV10-3
J: TRBJ1-1
D: NA
DNA: TGTGCCATCAGTGAGTCACAAGTGAACACTGAAGCTTTCTTT
CDR3: CAISESQVNTEAFF

size: NA
V: TRBV5-1
J: TRBJ1-2
D: NA
DNA: TGCGCCAGCAGCTTGGAACCTTCAGGTGACAACTATGGCTACACCTTC
CDR3: CASSLEPSGDNYGYTF

size: NA
V: TRBV30
J: TRBJ2-2
D: NA
DNA: TGTGCCTGGAGTCCATTCACCGGGGAGCTGTTTTTT
CDR3: CAWSPFTGELFF

size: NA
V: TRBV7-2
J: TRBJ1-1
D: NA
DNA: TGTGCCAGCAGCTTCGCGGGTGGCACTGAAGCTTTCTTT
CDR3: CASSFAGGTEAFF

size: NA
V: TRBV19
J: TRBJ1-3
D: TRBD1
DNA: TGTGCCAGTAGGGGGTCCGGACAGGGTGAGAGGAACACCATATATTTT
CDR3: CASRGSGQGERNTIYF

size: once
V: TRBV7-9
J: TRBJ1-4
D: NA
DNA: TGTGCCAGCAGCCAGGGGTTAACTAATGAAAAACTGTTTTTT
CDR3: CASSQGLTNEKLFF

size: NA
V: TRBV9
J: TRBJ2-5
D: TRBD2
DNA: TGTGCCAGCAGCCCCCGCCGGCTAGCGGGAGTGGAGACCCAGTACTTC
CDR3: CASSPRRLAGVETQYF

size: NA
V: TRBV29-1
J: TRBJ1-1
D: NA
DNA: TGCAGCGTTGATCTCCTCGGTGCCACTGAAGCTTTCTTT
CDR3: CSVDLLGATEAFF

size: NA
V: TRBV6-6
J: TRBJ1-6
D: NA
DNA: TGTGCCAGCAGTCAGAGACTCGACGGCTCCTATAATTCACCCCTCCACTTT
CDR3: CASSQRLDGSYNSPLHF

size: NA
V: TRBV7-2
J: TRBJ2-7
D: TRBD1
DNA: TGTGCCAGCAGCAAGGACAGGGTCCTCGAGCAGTACTTC
CDR3: CASSKDRVLEQYF

size: NA
V: TRBV5-4
J: TRBJ1-2
D: TRBD1
DNA: TGTGCCAGCAGCCCCAACGGACAGGAGTTCTATGGCTACACCTTC
CDR3: CASSPNGQEFYGYTF

size: NA
V: TRBV7-2
J: TRBJ2-7
D: NA
DNA: TGTGCCAGCAGCTTAGCTCATTACGAGCAGTACTTC
CDR3: CASSLAHYEQYF

size: NA
V: TRBV6-5
J: TRBJ2-7
D: NA
DNA: TGTGCCAGCAGGGTCCTGGACAGACCCTACGAGCAGTACTTC
CDR3: CASRVLDRPYEQYF

size: NA
V: TRBV24-1
J: TRBJ2-1
D: TRBD2
DNA: TGTGCCACCAGTGATTCCTCAGCGGGGGACCTCAATGAGCAGTTCTTC
CDR3: CATSDSSAGDLNEQFF

size: NA
V: TRBV7-9
J: TRBJ2-2
D: TRBD2
DNA: TGTGCCAGCAGATACACCGTGACTAGCGGGGGTAGCGGGGAGCTGTTTTTT
CDR3: CASRYTVTSGGSGELFF

size: NA
V: TRBV18
J: TRBJ2-2
D: TRBD2
DNA: TGTGCCAGCTCACCACAGCGGGGGCCCACGAACACCGGGGAGCTGTTTTTT
CDR3: CASSPQRGPTNTGELFF

size: NA
V: TRBV7-9
J: TRBJ1-4
D: TRBD1
DNA: TGTGCCAGCAGCTCGGACAGGGGAGAGGAAAAACTGTTTTTT
CDR3: CASSSDRGEEKLFF

size: NA
V: TRBV30
J: TRBJ1-3
D: NA
DNA: TGTGCCTGGAACCCTAGGAGCTCTGGAAACACCATATATTTT
CDR3: CAWNPRSSGNTIYF

size: few
V: TRBV9
J: TRBJ2-6
D: NA
DNA: TGTGCCAGCAGCCCCCAGGTCTACTCTGGGGCCAACGTCCTGACTTTC
CDR3: CASSPQVYSGANVLTF

size: NA
V: TRBV7-9
J: TRBJ1-4
D: NA
DNA: TGTGCCAGCAGCTTAGGGGCTGAAAAACTGTTTTTT
CDR3: CASSLGAEKLFF

size: NA
V: TRBV9
J: TRBJ2-1
D: TRBD2
DNA: TGTGCCAGCAGCGTAGTTAGCGGGAGAAATCTGTTCTTC
CDR3: CASSVVSGRNLFF

size: NA
V: TRBV19
J: TRBJ1-2
D: NA
DNA: TGTGCCAGTAGCCCCCTAGGGACACCATTTAACTATGGCTACACCTTC
CDR3: CASSPLGTPFNYGYTF

size: NA
V: TRBV24-1
J: TRBJ1-2
D: NA
DNA: TGTGCCACCAGTGATTTCAGGGTTAACTATGGCTACACCTTC
CDR3: CATSDFRVNYGYTF

size: once
V: TRBV19
J: TRBJ1-2
D: TRBD1
DNA: TGTGCCAGTAGTACAACCAGGTCGACAGGGTCCTATGGCTACACCTTC
CDR3: CASSTTRSTGSYGYTF

size: NA
V: TRBV18
J: TRBJ1-1
D: NA
DNA: TGTGCCAGCTCACCACCGGTCCGACAGCTGGGGACTGAAGCTTTCTTT
CDR3: CASSPPVRQLGTEAFF

size: NA
V: TRBV7-2
J: TRBJ2-5
D: NA
DNA: TGTGCCAGCAGCCCCCGCGGGACTCCGTACCAAGAGACCCAGTACTTC
CDR3: CASSPRGTPYQETQYF

size: NA
V: TRBV6-6
J: TRBJ1-2
D: TRBD1
DNA: TGTGCCAGCAGTGTCGGACAGGGGACACCTTATGGCTACACCTTC
CDR3: CASSVGQGTPYGYTF

size: NA
V: TRBV6-6
J: TRBJ2-3
D: NA
DNA: TGTGCCAGCAGTTACCGGGGGGCCCGCACAGATACGCAGTATTTT
CDR3: CASSYRGARTDTQYF

size: NA
V: TRBV7-2
J: TRBJ2-7
D: TRBD1
DNA: TGTGCCAGCAGCCTGGGACAGGGGTCTCGGGAGCAGTACTTC
CDR3: CASSLGQGSREQYF

size: NA
V: TRBV5-1
J: TRBJ1-1
D: NA
DNA: TGCGCCAGCAGCTTGGCGGGGGGCAACACTGAAGCTTTCTTT
CDR3: CASSLAGGNTEAFF

size: NA
V: TRBV10-3
J: TRBJ1-2
D: NA
DNA: TGTGCCATCAGTGAGTCGACGGGGGGCTCTGGCTACACCTTC
CDR3: CAISESTGGSGYTF

size: NA
V: TRBV18
J: TRBJ1-1
D: NA
DNA: TGTGCCAGCTCACCGGCAGGGGTGAACACTGAAGCTTTCTTT
CDR3: CASSPAGVNTEAFF

size: NA
V: TRBV4-1
J: TRBJ1-4
D: TRBD1
DNA: TGCGCCAGCAGCTTCACCGGGACAGGGCCCGAAAAACTGTTTTTT
CDR3: CASSFTGTGPEKLFF

size: NA
V: TRBV30
J: TRBJ1-2
D: NA
DNA: TGTGCCTGGAGTGCTCAACGACAATATGGCTACACCTTC
CDR3: CAWSAQRQYGYTF

size: NA
V: TRBV19
J: TRBJ1-1
D: NA
DNA: TGTGCCAGTAGTACCCTACAGATATTGAACACTGAAGCTTTCTTT
CDR3: CASSTLQILNTEAFF

size: once
V: TRBV5-1
J: TRBJ2-7
D: TRBD1
DNA: TGCGCCAGCAGCACTGGACAGGGTCCCTACGAGCAGTACTTC
CDR3: CASSTGQGPYEQYF

size: NA
V: TRBV6-1
J: TRBJ2-7
D: NA
DNA: TGTGCCAGCAGTGATCCGCCGCATCAGTCCCACGAGCAGTACTTC
CDR3: CASSDPPHQSHEQYF

size: NA
V: TRBV11-2
J: TRBJ2-5
D: NA
DNA: TGTGCCAGCAGCCCACGCGGTGAGAAAGAGACCCAGTACTTC
CDR3: CASSPRGEKETQYF

size: few
V: TRBV7-9
J: TRBJ2-5
D: NA
DNA: TGTGCCAGCAGCTTAGTGGTGGGGGGGCAGGAGACCCAGTACTTC
CDR3: CASSLVVGGQETQYF

size: NA
V: TRBV6-4
J: TRBJ1-1
D: TRBD1
DNA: TGTGCCAGCAGGGTTCAGGGGGCAAGTGCTGAAGCTTTCTTT
CDR3: CASRVQGASAEAFF

size: NA
V: TRBV11-3
J: TRBJ2-3
D: NA
DNA: TGTGCCAGCAGCGAAGGACAGTGGATCACAGATACGCAGTATTTT
CDR3: CASSEGQWITDTQYF

size: NA
V: TRBV5-1
J: TRBJ2-7
D: TRBD2
DNA: TGCGCCAGCAGTTCTTGGACTAGCAGTGGTAACGAGCAGTACTTC
CDR3: CASSSWTSSGNEQYF

size: NA
V: TRBV5-6
J: TRBJ1-4
D: TRBD1
DNA: TGTGCCAGCAGGTCTGGGACAGGGAAAGAAAAACTGTTTTTT
CDR3: CASRSGTGKEKLFF

size: few
V: TRBV18
J: TRBJ1-2
D: NA
DNA: TGTGCCAGCTCACCCTCAGCAGGGAAGGGCTACACCTTC
CDR3: CASSPSAGKGYTF

size: NA
V: TRBV15
J: TRBJ2-7
D: NA
DNA: TGTGCCACCAGCAGAGATAAGAGTACGGGCTACGAGCAGTACTTC
CDR3: CATSRDKSTGYEQYF

size: NA
V: TRBV5-4
J: TRBJ2-5
D: NA
DNA: TGTGCCAGCAGCACCCGGGACTGGGCCGCGACGGAGACCCAGTACTTC
CDR3: CASSTRDWAATETQYF

size: few
V: TRBV7-9
J: TRBJ1-2
D: NA
DNA: TGTGCCAGTTCGGCAAGGAGTATCTATGGCTACACCTTC
CDR3: CASSARSIYGYTF

size: NA
V: TRBV12-5
J: TRBJ2-1
D: NA
DNA: TGTGCTAGTGCCTTGGGGGGGGGCCGTCAAAATGAGCAGTTCTTC
CDR3: CASALGGGRQNEQFF

size: NA
V: TRBV10-3
J: TRBJ2-1
D: NA
DNA: TGTGCCATCAGTGACCCGAGCTCCTACAATGAGCAGTTCTTC
CDR3: CAISDPSSYNEQFF

size: NA
V: TRBV19
J: TRBJ1-2
D: NA
DNA: TGTGCCAGTAGCGACGACAGTAACACTAACTATGGCTACACCTTC
CDR3: CASSDDSNTNYGYTF

size: NA
V: TRBV2
J: TRBJ1-4
D: TRBD1
DNA: TGTGCCAGCAGTGAATCTCTCACCGGACAGGGGAATCGACAACTGTTTTTT
CDR3: CASSESLTGQGNRQLFF

size: NA
V: TRBV10-3
J: TRBJ1-5
D: NA
DNA: TGTGCCATCGGGGGCCAGGGCAATCAGCCCCAGCATTTT
CDR3: CAIGGQGNQPQHF

size: NA
V: TRBV6-6
J: TRBJ2-7
D: NA
DNA: TGTGCCAGCAGATCCTCAGGGGAAGAGCAGTACTTC
CDR3: CASRSSGEEQYF

size: NA
V: TRBV5-1
J: TRBJ2-5
D: NA
DNA: TGCGCCAGCAGCCCCGGGGAGGCCCAGTACTTC
CDR3: CASSPGEAQYF

size: NA
V: TRBV2
J: TRBJ2-7
D: TRBD1
DNA: TGTGCCAGCAGTGAGAGGACAGGGAAGGACGAGCAGTACTTC
CDR3: CASSERTGKDEQYF